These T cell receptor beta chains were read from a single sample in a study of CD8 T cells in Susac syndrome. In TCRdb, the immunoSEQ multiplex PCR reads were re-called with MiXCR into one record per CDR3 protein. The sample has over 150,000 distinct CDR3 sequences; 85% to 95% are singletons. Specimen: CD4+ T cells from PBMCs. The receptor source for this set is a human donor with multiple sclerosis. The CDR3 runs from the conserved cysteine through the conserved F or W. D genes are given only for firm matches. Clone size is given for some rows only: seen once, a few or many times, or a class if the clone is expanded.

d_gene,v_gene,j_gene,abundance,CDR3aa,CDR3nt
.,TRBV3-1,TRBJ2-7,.,CASSATSSYEQYF,TGTGCCAGCAGCGCGACTAGCTCCTACGAGCAGTACTTC
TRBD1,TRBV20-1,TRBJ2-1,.,CSALTGLSSYNEQFF,TGCAGTGCTCTGACAGGGCTGAGCTCCTACAATGAGCAGTTCTTC
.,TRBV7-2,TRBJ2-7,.,CASSLVPGVSHEQYF,TGTGCCAGCAGCTTAGTTCCAGGGGTAAGCCACGAGCAGTACTTC
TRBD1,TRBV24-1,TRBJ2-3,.,CATRQGQGGTDTQYF,TGTGCCACCAGACAGGGACAGGGAGGTACAGATACGCAGTATTTT
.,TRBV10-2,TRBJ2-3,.,CAIGVATDTQYF,TGCGCCATCGGGGTGGCGACAGATACGCAGTATTTT
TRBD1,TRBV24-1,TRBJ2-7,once,CATSDAGTGSYEQYF,TGTGCCACCAGTGATGCCGGGACAGGCTCCTACGAGCAGTACTTC
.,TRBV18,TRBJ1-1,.,CASSPTTDLNTEAFF,TGTGCCAGCTCACCTACGACAGACTTGAACACTGAAGCTTTCTTT
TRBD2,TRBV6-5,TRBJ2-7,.,CASSYGGTSGSYEQYF,TGTGCCAGCAGTTACGGTGGGACTAGCGGGAGTTACGAGCAGTACTTC
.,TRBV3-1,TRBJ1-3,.,CASAVSGNTIYF,TGTGCCAGCGCGGTCTCTGGAAACACCATATATTTT
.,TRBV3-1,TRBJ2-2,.,CASSQGRGDTGELFF,TGTGCCAGCAGCCAGGGGCGGGGAGACACCGGGGAGCTGTTTTTT
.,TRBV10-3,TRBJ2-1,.,CAIWNGYYNEQFF,TGTGCCATCTGGAACGGGTACTACAATGAGCAGTTCTTC
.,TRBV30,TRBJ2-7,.,CAWSSGKEQYF,TGTGCCTGGAGCTCAGGGAAAGAGCAGTACTTC
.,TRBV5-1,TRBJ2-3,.,CASSLGSALHTQYF,TGCGCCAGCAGCTTGGGATCCGCATTGCATACGCAGTATTTT
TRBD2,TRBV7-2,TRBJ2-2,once,CASRWTSGGTGELFF,TGTGCCAGCAGGTGGACTAGCGGGGGCACCGGGGAGCTGTTTTTT
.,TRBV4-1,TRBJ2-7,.,CASSQGVYEQYF,TGCGCCAGCAGCCAAGGGGTGTACGAGCAGTACTTC
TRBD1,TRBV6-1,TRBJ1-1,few,CASSNRGGTEAFF,TGTGCCAGCAGTAACAGGGGAGGTACTGAAGCTTTCTTT
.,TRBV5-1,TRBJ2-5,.,CASSLESAGAGKETQYF,TGCGCCAGCAGCTTGGAGTCTGCGGGGGCCGGCAAGGAGACCCAGTACTTC
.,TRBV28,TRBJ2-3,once,CASSLSLFSDTQYF,TGTGCCAGCAGTCTTAGTCTATTTTCGGATACGCAGTATTTT
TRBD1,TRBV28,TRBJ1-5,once,CASSSLDRVNQPQHF,TGTGCCAGCAGTTCTCTGGACAGGGTCAATCAGCCCCAGCATTTT
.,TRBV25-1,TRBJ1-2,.,CASSEGQAHGYTF,TGTGCCAGCAGTGAGGGGCAGGCCCATGGCTACACCTTC
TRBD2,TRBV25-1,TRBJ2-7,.,CASSQAGGREQYF,TGTGCCAGCAGTCAAGCGGGGGGCCGAGAGCAGTACTTC
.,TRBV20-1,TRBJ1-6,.,CSARAWANSPLHF,TGCAGTGCTAGAGCGTGGGCTAATTCACCCCTCCACTTT
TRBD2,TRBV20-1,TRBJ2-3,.,CSAVPGTSKDTQYF,TGCAGTGCCGTCCCCGGGACTAGCAAAGATACGCAGTATTTT
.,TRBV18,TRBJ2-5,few,CASSPPAGETQYF,TGTGCCAGCTCACCACCGGCTGGGGAGACCCAGTACTTC
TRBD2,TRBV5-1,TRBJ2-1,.,CASSLSGTSGNEQFF,TGCGCCAGCAGCTTGTCAGGGACTAGCGGCAATGAGCAGTTCTTC
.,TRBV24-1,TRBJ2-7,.,CATSDREDEQYF,TGTGCCACCAGCGACAGGGAGGACGAGCAGTACTTC
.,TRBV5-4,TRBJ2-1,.,CASSYRDGRYNEQFF,TGTGCCAGCAGCTACCGGGACGGACGATACAATGAGCAGTTCTTC
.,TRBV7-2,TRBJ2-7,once,CASSPNTYEQYF,TGTGCCAGCAGCCCCAATACCTACGAGCAGTACTTC
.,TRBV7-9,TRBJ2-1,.,CASSLASSNSEQFF,TGTGCCAGCAGCTTAGCGAGCTCTAACAGTGAGCAGTTCTTC
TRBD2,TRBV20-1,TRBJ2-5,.,CSARVGGRAETQYF,TGCAGTGCTAGAGTCGGCGGGAGAGCGGAGACCCAGTACTTC
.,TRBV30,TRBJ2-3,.,CAWTRGTPGPTDTQYF,TGTGCCTGGACCCGGGGCACACCTGGCCCCACAGATACGCAGTATTTT
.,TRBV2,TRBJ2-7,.,CASRATHYEQYF,TGTGCCAGCAGAGCTACCCACTACGAGCAGTACTTC
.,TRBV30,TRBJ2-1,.,CAWTGSGDEQFF,TGTGCTTGGACTGGGAGTGGAGATGAGCAGTTCTTC
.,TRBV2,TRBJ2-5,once,CASSNTGRRETQYF,TGTGCCAGCAGCAATACCGGGCGACGGGAGACCCAGTACTTC
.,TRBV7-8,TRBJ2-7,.,CASSFLNRFTSEQYF,TGTGCCAGCAGCTTTTTAAACCGGTTTACCTCCGAGCAGTACTTC
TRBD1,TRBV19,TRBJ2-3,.,CASLDRELDTQYF,TGTGCCAGTCTGGACAGGGAACTCGATACGCAGTATTTT
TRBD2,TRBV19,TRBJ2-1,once,CASSRGGGRGHNEQFF,TGTGCCAGTAGTAGGGGAGGCGGGAGGGGCCACAATGAGCAGTTCTTC